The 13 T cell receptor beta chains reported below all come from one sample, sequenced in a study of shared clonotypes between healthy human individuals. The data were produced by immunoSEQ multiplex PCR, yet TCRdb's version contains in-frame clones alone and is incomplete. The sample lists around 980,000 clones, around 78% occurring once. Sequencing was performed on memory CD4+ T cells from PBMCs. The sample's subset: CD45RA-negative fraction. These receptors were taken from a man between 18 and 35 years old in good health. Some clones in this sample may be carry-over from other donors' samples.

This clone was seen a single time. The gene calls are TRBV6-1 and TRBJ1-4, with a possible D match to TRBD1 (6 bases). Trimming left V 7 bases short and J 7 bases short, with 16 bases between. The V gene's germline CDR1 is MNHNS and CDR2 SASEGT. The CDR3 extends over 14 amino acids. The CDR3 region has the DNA TGTGCCAGCATCCCCACAGGGTTTGGTGAAAAACTGTTTTTT. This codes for CASIPTGFGEKLFF.

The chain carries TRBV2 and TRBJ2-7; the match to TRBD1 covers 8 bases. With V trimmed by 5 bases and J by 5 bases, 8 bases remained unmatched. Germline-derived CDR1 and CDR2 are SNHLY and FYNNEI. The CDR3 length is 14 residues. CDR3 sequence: CASSKTGGGNEQYF. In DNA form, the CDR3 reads TGTGCCAGCAGTAAAACAGGGGGAGGAAACGAGCAGTACTTC.

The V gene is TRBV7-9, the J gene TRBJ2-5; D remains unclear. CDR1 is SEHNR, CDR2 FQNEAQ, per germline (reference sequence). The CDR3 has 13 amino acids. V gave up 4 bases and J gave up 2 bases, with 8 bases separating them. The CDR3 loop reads CASSYRNQETQYF. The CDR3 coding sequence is TGTGCCAGCAGCTACAGAAATCAAGAGACCCAGTACTTC.

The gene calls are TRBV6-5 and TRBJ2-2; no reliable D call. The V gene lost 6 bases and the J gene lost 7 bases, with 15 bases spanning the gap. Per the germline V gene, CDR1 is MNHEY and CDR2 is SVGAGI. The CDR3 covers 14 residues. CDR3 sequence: CASSRENRIGELFF. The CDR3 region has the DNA TGTGCCAGCAGCCGAGAAAATCGAATCGGGGAGCTGTTTTTT.

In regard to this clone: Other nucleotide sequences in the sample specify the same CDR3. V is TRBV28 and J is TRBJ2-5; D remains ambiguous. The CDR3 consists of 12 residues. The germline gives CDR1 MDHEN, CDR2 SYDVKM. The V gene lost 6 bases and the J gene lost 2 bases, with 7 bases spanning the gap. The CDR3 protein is CASSPFQETQYF. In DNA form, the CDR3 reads TGTGCCAGCAGCCCTTTTCAAGAGACCCAGTACTTC.

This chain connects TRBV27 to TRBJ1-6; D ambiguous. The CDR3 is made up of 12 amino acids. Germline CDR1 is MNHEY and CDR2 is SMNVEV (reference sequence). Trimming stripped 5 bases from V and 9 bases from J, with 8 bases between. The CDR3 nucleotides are TGTGCCAGCAGTGCTTGGGGTTCACCCCTCCACTTT. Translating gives CASSAWGSPLHF.

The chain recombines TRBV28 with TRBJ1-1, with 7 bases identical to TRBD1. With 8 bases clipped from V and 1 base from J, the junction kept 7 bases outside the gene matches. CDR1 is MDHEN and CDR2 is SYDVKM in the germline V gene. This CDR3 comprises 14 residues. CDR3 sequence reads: CASLNRQGNTEAFF. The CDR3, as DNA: TGTGCCAGCCTAAATCGACAGGGGAACACTGAAGCTTTCTTT.

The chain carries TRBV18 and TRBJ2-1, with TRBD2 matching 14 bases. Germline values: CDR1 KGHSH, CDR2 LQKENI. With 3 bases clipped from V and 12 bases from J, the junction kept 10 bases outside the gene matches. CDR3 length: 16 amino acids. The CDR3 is CASSPFTGTSGRWQFF. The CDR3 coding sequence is TGTGCCAGCTCACCGTTCACCGGGACTAGCGGGAGATGGCAGTTCTTC.

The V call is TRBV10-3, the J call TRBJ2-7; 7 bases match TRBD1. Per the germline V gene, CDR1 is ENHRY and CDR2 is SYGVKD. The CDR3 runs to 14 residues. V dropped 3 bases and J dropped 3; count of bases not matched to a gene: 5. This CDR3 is CAISDRGMDYEQYF. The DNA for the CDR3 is TGTGCCATCAGTGACAGGGGGATGGACTACGAGCAGTACTTC.

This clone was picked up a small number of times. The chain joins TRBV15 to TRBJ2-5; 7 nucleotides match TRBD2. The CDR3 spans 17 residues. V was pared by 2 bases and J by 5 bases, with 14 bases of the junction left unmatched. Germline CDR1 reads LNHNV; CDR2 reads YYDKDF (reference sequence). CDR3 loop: CATSRSGTTTHGETQYF. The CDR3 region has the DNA TGTGCCACCAGCAGATCCGGGACTACCACCCACGGGGAGACCCAGTACTTC.

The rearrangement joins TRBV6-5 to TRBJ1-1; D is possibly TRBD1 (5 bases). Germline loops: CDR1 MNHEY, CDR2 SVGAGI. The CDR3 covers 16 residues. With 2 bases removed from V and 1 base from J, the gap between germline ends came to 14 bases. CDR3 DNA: TGTGCCAGCAGTTACGTGGGAGCAGGGCGGAACACTGAAGCTTTCTTT. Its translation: CASSYVGAGRNTEAFF.

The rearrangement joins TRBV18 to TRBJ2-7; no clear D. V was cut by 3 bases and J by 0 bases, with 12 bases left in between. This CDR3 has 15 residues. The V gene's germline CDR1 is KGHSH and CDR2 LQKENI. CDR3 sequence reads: CASSPSASPSYEQYF. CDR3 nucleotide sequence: TGTGCCAGCTCACCGTCGGCATCCCCCTCCTACGAGCAGTACTTC.

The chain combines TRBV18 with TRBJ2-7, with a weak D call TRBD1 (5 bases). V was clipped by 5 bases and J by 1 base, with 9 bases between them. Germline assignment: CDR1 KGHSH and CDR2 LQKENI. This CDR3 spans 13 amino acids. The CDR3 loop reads CASSARASYEQYF. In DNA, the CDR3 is TGTGCCAGCTCAGCCAGGGCTTCCTACGAGCAGTACTTC.